The TCR beta chain under discussion was sequenced for a study of PD-L1 blockade in urothelial cancer. Time point of the sample: pretreatment peripheral blood. The repertoire was sequenced with immunoSEQ multiplex PCR; TCRdb's copy has only in-frame clones and lacks some. The data hold about 95,000 clones, with around 86% observed a single time. Looked up from germline, CDR1 is SNHLY and CDR2 is FYNNEI. The CDR3 is 14 residues long. V was clipped by 4 bases and J by 7 bases; unmatched bases: 7. This TCR was recovered from a man aged 55 to 70 with urothelial cancer. This specimen consisted of PBMCs, obtained around atezolizumab (anti-PD-L1) treatment. The chain links TRBV2 to TRBJ2-1, with TRBD1 identical over 7 bases. For the CDR3, the DNA is TGTGCCAGCAGTGGGACAGGATATCTGAATGAGCAGTTCTTC. Residues: CASSGTGYLNEQFF. Using reference TRBV2 and TRBJ2-1 for the parts outside the CDR3, the full variable domain is EPEVTQTPSHQVTQMGQEVILRCVPISNHLYFYWYRQILGQKVEFLVSFYNNEISEKSEIFDDQFSVERPDGSNFTLKIRSTKLEDSAMYFCASSGTGYLNEQFFGPGTRLTVL.